What follows are 9 T cell receptor beta chains derived from one specimen sequenced in a study of control samples from healthy donors and cancer patients. Sequencing was performed with immunoSEQ multiplex PCR; in TCRdb, only in-frame clones are kept and a portion is missing. The data contain roughly 130,000 clones, 90% to 95% of them singletons. The sequenced material came from PBMCs. The receptor source for this set is a man aged 50-60 years with head and neck cancer.

This clone has a single count. The V and J genes are TRBV7-9 and TRBJ1-1; D is unresolved. V was shortened by 4 bases and J by 6 bases, with 6 bases between the two germline ends. CDR3 length equals 11 residues. Germline lookup yields CDR1 SEHNR and CDR2 FQNEAQ (reference sequence). CDR3 DNA: TGTGCCAGCAGCTCCATCCCTGAAGCTTTCTTT. As protein: CASSSIPEAFF.

In its sample, this clone was seen a few times. The V gene is TRBV4-1, the J gene TRBJ2-1, with 15 bases fitting TRBD2. CDR3 length: 13 amino acids. The V and J ends lost 6 bases and 10 bases, in that order; junction bases with no gene match: 1. Germline loops: CDR1 MGHRA, CDR2 YSYEKL. As DNA, the CDR3 is TGCGCCAGCAGGGGACTAGCGGGGGGCGAGCAGTTCTTC. Its protein is CASRGLAGGEQFF.

The rearrangement links TRBV5-1 to TRBJ1-3; D might be TRBD1 (6 bases). V lost 3 bases and J lost 0, with 13 bases in between. Looked up from germline, CDR1 is SGHRS and CDR2 is YFSETQ. The CDR3 has 16 residues. CDR3 amino acids: CASSSLDRGSGNTIYF. The DNA for the CDR3 is TGCGCCAGCAGCTCCCTGGACAGAGGCTCTGGAAACACCATATATTTT.

The rearrangement links TRBV19 to TRBJ1-1; D may be TRBD1 (6 bases). Germline V gene sequence: CDR1 LNHDA, CDR2 SQIVND (reference sequence). V was trimmed by 4 bases and J by 0 bases, leaving 9 bases between them. The CDR3 is 14 residues long. The CDR3 DNA sequence: TGTGCCAGTAGTACGGGACAAGTGAACACTGAAGCTTTCTTT. It translates to CASSTGQVNTEAFF.

The CDR3 nucleotides are TGCGCCAGCAGCCCGTCGGTCGGGTTGGGGACCTACGAGCAGTACTTC. This codes for CASSPSVGLGTYEQYF. This chain connects TRBV5-1 to TRBJ2-7; D ambiguous. Trimming cost V 4 bases and J 2 bases, with 19 bases left between them. From germline, CDR1 is SGHRS and CDR2 YFSETQ. This CDR3 comprises 16 residues.

The rearrangement uses TRBV27 and TRBJ1-5; D unclear. Trimming cost V 0 bases and J 6 bases, with 9 bases left between them. CDR3 length: 14 residues. The germline CDR1 and CDR2 sequences are MNHEY and SMNVEV (reference sequence). CDR3 sequence: CASSLSGMFQPQHF. CDR3 nucleotide sequence: TGTGCCAGCAGTTTATCAGGGATGTTTCAGCCCCAGCATTTT.

The chain uses TRBV29-1 and TRBJ2-7; 10 positions agree with TRBD1. This CDR3 has 13 amino acids. Unmatched junction bases numbered 3, after V lost 7 bases and J lost 0 bases. Germline V gives CDR1 SQVTM, CDR2 ANQGSEA. DNA of the CDR3: TGCAGCGGCCGACAGGGGGCCTCCTACGAGCAGTACTTC. Its protein product is CSGRQGASYEQYF.

The chain links TRBV28 to TRBJ1-1, with D unclear. The CDR3 is 15 residues long. CDR1 and CDR2 from the germline V gene are MDHEN and SYDVKM. Trimming took off 1 base at V and 0 bases at J, with 9 bases between the two ends. Written as DNA, the CDR3 is TGTGCCAGCAGTTTATCTTATAAGATGAACACTGAAGCTTTCTTT. As protein: CASSLSYKMNTEAFF.

The V gene is TRBV25-1, the J gene TRBJ1-6; 7 nucleotides agree with TRBD1. V lost 5 bases to trimming and J lost 7 bases; unmatched junction nucleotides: 5. The CDR3 sequence is 14 residues long. Germline-derived CDR1 and CDR2 are MGHDK and SYGVNS. The CDR3 protein is CASSPTGRNSPLHF. CDR3 nucleotides: TGTGCCAGCAGTCCGACAGGGAGAAATTCACCCCTCCACTTT.